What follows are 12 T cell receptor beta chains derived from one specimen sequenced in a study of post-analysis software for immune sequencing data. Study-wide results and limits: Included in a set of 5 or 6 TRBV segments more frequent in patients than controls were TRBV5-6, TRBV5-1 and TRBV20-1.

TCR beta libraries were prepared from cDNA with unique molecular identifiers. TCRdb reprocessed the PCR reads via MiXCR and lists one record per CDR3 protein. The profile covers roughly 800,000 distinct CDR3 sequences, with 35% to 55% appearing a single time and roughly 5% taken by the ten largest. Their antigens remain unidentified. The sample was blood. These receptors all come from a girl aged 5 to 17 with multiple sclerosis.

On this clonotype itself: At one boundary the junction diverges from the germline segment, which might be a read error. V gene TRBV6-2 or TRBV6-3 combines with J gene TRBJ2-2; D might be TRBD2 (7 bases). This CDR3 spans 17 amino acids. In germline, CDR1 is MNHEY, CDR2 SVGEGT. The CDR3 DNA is TGTACCAGCAGTCTGCGGGGGCGGGCCGCGAACACCGGGGAGCTGTTTTTT. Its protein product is CTSSLRGRAANTGELFF.

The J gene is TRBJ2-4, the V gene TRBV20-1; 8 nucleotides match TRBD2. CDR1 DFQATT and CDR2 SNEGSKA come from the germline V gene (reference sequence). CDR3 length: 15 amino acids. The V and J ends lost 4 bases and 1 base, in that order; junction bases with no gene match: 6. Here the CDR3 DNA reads TGCAGTGCTAACCAAGCGGGAGAGGCCAAAAACATTCAGTACTTC. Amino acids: CSANQAGEAKNIQYF.

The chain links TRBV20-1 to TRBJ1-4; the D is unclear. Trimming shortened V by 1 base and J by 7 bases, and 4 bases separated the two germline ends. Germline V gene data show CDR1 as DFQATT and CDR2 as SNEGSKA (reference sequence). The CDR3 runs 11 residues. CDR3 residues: CSARVREKLFF. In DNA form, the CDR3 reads TGCAGTGCTAGAGTCCGTGAAAAACTGTTTTTT.

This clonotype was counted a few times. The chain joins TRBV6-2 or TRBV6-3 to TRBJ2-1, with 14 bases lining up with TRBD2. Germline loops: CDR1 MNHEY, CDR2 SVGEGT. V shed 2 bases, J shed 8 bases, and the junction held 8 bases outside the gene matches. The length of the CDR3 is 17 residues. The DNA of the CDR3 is TGTGCCAGCAGTTACCCCGGGACTAGCGGGAGTTTGCATGAGCAGTTCTTC. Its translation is CASSYPGTSGSLHEQFF.

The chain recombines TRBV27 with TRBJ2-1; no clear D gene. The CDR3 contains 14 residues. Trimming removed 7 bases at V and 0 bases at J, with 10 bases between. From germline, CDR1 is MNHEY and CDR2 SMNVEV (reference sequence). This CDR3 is CASKLVGSYNEQFF. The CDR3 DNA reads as TGTGCCAGCAAGCTAGTAGGCTCCTACAATGAGCAGTTCTTC.

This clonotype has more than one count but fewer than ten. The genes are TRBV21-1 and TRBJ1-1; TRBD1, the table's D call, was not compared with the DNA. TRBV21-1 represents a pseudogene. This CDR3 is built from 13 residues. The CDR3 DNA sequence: TGTGCCAGCAGCAAGGGCAGGGGCCAGGGAGCTTTCTTT. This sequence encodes CASSKGRGQGAFF.

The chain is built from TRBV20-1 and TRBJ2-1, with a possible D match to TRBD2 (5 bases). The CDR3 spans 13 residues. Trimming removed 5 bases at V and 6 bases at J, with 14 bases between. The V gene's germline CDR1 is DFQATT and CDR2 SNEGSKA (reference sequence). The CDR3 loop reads CSAGPEGTNEQFF. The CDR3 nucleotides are TGCAGTGCTGGGCCTGAGGGAACCAATGAGCAGTTCTTC.

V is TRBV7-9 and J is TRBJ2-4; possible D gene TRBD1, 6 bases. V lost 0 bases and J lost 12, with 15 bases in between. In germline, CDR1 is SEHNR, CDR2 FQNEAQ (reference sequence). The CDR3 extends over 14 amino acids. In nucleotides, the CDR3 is TGTGCCAGCAGCTTAGCTGACAGGACCCCAGCTCAGTACTTC. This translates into CASSLADRTPAQYF.

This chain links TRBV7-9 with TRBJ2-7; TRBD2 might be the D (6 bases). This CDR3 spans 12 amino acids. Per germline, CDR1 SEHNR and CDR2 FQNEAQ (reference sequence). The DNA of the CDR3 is TGTGTCTCGTTCGGGAGCTCCTACGAGCAGTACTTC. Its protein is CVSFGSSYEQYF.

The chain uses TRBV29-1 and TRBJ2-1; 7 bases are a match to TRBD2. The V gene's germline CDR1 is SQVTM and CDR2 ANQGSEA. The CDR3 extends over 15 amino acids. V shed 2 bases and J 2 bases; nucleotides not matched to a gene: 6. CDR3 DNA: TGCAGCGTTGAAAGTGGCGGGAGCGCCTACAATGAGCAGTTCTTC. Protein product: CSVESGGSAYNEQFF.

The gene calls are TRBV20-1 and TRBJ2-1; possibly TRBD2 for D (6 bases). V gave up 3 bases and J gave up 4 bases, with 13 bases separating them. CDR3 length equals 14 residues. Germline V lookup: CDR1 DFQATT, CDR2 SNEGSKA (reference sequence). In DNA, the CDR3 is TGCAGTGCTAGTGACGGGAGTCCTTACAATGAGCAGTTCTTC. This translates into CSASDGSPYNEQFF.

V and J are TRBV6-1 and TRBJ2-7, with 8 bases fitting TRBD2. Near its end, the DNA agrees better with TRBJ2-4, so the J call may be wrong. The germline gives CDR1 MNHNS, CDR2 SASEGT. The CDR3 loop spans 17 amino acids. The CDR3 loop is CASRETGTRSAKNIQYF. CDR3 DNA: TGTGCCAGCAGGGAGACCGGGACTAGGTCGGCCAAAAACATTCAGTACTTC.